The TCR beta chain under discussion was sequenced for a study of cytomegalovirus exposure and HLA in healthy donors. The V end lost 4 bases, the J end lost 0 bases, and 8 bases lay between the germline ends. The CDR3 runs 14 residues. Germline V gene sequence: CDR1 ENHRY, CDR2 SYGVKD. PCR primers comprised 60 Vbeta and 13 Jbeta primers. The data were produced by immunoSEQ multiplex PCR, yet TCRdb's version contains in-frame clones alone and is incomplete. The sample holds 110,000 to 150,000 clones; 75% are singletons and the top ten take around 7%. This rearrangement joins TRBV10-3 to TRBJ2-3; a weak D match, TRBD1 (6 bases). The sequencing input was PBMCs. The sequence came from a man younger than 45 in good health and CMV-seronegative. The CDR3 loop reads CAISGTASTDTQYF. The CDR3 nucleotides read TGTGCCATCAGTGGGACAGCTAGCACAGATACGCAGTATTTT.